Listed here are 18 T cell receptor beta chains from one sample, sequenced in a study of OX40 agonist ivuxolimab in advanced cancers. TCRdb's table, derived via immunoSEQ multiplex PCR, lists solely in-frame clones and lacks some. The table includes about 34,000 clones, around 84% detected once. This sample comprised CD4+ or CD8+ T cells sorted from blood, obtained in a trial of the OX40 agonist ivuxolimab. All receptors derive from an adult with an advanced solid tumor such as melanoma, head and neck, liver or kidney cancer.

The V gene is TRBV30, the J gene TRBJ1-5; a possible D gene is TRBD1 (6 bases). The germline V and J ends were trimmed by 1 base and 5 bases, with 9 bases remaining between them. This CDR3 spans 13 amino acids. In germline, CDR1 is GTSNPN, CDR2 SVGIG (reference sequence). The CDR3 DNA sequence: TGTGCCTGGAGTGGCAGGGGTGATCAGCCCCAGCATTTT. Its translation is CAWSGRGDQPQHF.

The chain recombines TRBV6-4 with TRBJ2-7; possible D gene TRBD2, 6 bases. This CDR3 has 15 residues. Trimming removed 8 bases at V and 0 bases at J, with 17 bases between. CDR1 and CDR2 from the germline V gene are MRHNA and SNTAGT. CDR3 in amino acids: CASREQAVGSYEQYF. In DNA, the CDR3 is TGTGCCAGCCGGGAGCAAGCGGTGGGCTCCTACGAGCAGTACTTC.

CDR3 protein: CASTGTAGLTDTQYF. The CDR3 DNA reads TGTGCCAGCACCGGGACAGCGGGGTTGACAGATACGCAGTATTTT. The chain employs TRBV6-1 and TRBJ2-3, with D perhaps matching TRBD1 or TRBD2 (7 bases each). The CDR3 sequence is 15 residues long. V lost 7 bases to trimming and J lost 3 bases, with 17 bases between them. CDR1 is MNHNS and CDR2 is SASEGT in the germline V gene.

V usage is TRBV7-6 and J usage is TRBJ1-6; D ambiguous. The V end lost 0 bases, the J end lost 7 bases, and 10 bases lay between the germline ends. The CDR3 has 15 amino acids. CDR1 SGHVS and CDR2 FNYEAQ come from the germline V gene. CDR3 coding DNA: TGTGCCAGCAGCTTAGCAGCAGGCCGGAATTCACCCCTCCACTTT. It codes for CASSLAAGRNSPLHF.

This clone was observed a few times. This CDR3 reads CASSQTGIFYEQYF. DNA of the CDR3: TGTGCCAGCAGCCAAACCGGGATATTCTACGAGCAGTACTTC. The chain is built from TRBV7-8 and TRBJ2-7; perhaps TRBD2 as D (5 bases). CDR1 is SGHVS and CDR2 is FQNEAQ in the germline V gene. The CDR3 contains 14 residues. Trimming stripped 5 bases from V and 3 bases from J, with 14 bases between. Full variable domain (remainder filled in from reference TRBV7-8 and TRBJ2-7): GAGVSQSPRYKVAKRGQDVALRCDPISGHVSLFWYQQALGQGPEFLTYFQNEAQLDKSGLPSDRFFAERPEGSVSTLKIQRTQQEDSAVYLCASSQTGIFYEQYFGPGTRLTVT.

V is TRBV5-3 and J is TRBJ2-1; D gene ambiguous. TRBV5-3 is identified as an open reading frame with a role that is uncertain. This CDR3 region has 11 residues. Trimming shortened V by 3 bases and J by 8 bases, and 6 bases separated the two germline ends. The CDR3 sequence: CARSYRHEQFF. CDR3 DNA sequence: TGTGCCAGAAGCTACCGACATGAGCAGTTCTTC.

The genes are TRBV28 and TRBJ1-6, with D maybe TRBD1 (6 bases). The V and J ends lost 5 bases and 6 bases respectively, with 14 bases between them. Germline CDR1 is MDHEN and CDR2 is SYDVKM. This CDR3 has 15 amino acids. CDR3 protein: CASSVDRRANSPLHF. The CDR3 DNA sequence: TGTGCCAGCAGTGTGGACAGAAGGGCTAATTCACCCCTCCACTTT. Full variable domain (remainder filled in from reference TRBV28 and TRBJ1-6): DVKVTQSSRYLVKRTGEKVFLECVQDMDHENMFWYRQDPGLGLRLIYFSYDVKMKEKGDIPEGYSVSREKKERFSLILESASTNQTSMYLCASSVDRRANSPLHFGNGTRLTVT.

This clone has just one count. The rearrangement links TRBV2 to TRBJ1-2, with 7 bases fitting TRBD1. V trimming: 9 bases; J trimming: 3 bases; junction bases outside the gene matches: 13. The CDR3 contains 15 residues. CDR1 and CDR2 (germline): SNHLY, FYNNEI. This CDR3 is CASRKGGGNDYGYTF. CDR3 DNA: TGTGCCAGTCGGAAGGGAGGGGGCAACGACTATGGCTACACCTTC.

V gene TRBV7-2 combines with J gene TRBJ2-3; a weak D match, TRBD2 (6 bases). In germline, CDR1 is SGHTA, CDR2 FQGNSA. The length of the CDR3 is 14 residues. Trimming left V 5 bases short and J 7 bases short, with 16 bases between. CDR3 DNA sequence: TGTGCCAGCAGCCCCCCCGGGGGATTGTATACGCAGTATTTT. This sequence encodes CASSPPGGLYTQYF.

The chain employs TRBV7-2 and TRBJ1-2; D might be TRBD1 (6 bases). Trimming stripped 4 bases from V and 8 bases from J, with 11 bases between. This CDR3 is built from 12 residues. Germline lookup yields CDR1 SGHTA and CDR2 FQGNSA. CDR3 DNA sequence: TGTGCCAGCAGCTACTTCGGGGGCGGCTACACCTTC. Protein sequence: CASSYFGGGYTF.

J is TRBJ2-3 and V is TRBV11-3, with no clear D. The CDR3 sequence is 16 residues long. Germline V CDR1 and CDR2: SGHNT, YENEEA. V was clipped by 2 bases and J by 2 bases, with 14 bases between them. The DNA for the CDR3 is TGTGCCAGCAGCTTACATGGTAACTCCCCCACAGATACGCAGTATTTT. Amino acid sequence: CASSLHGNSPTDTQYF.

This chain uses TRBV29-1 with TRBJ1-1, with 10 positions matching TRBD1. V was pared by 4 bases and J by 3 bases, with 8 bases of the junction left unmatched. The CDR3 contains 15 residues. Looked up from germline, CDR1 is SQVTM and CDR2 is ANQGSEA. CDR3 residues: CSVAGTGVVHTEAFF. The DNA of the CDR3 is TGCAGCGTTGCCGGGACAGGGGTGGTCCACACTGAAGCTTTCTTT.

The chain has TRBV7-3 and TRBJ1-1; possible D gene TRBD1, 5 bases. The V end lost 3 bases, the J end lost 0 bases, and 20 bases lay between the germline ends. Looked up from germline, CDR1 is SGHTA and CDR2 is FQGTGA. The CDR3 has 18 amino acids. CDR3 sequence: CASSLNPTGLSLNTEAFF. The DNA for the CDR3 is TGTGCCAGCAGCTTGAACCCCACAGGTCTATCCTTGAACACTGAAGCTTTCTTT.

This clone rates as medium-sized. The chain combines TRBV2 with TRBJ2-7, with no clear D. The germline CDR1 and CDR2 sequences are SNHLY and FYNNEI. The CDR3 is 12 amino acids. The germline V and J ends were trimmed by 2 bases and 4 bases, with 6 bases remaining between them. CDR3 amino acids: CASSEIGYEQYF. CDR3 DNA sequence: TGTGCCAGCAGTGAAATAGGTTACGAGCAGTACTTC.

The chain combines TRBV6-1 with TRBJ1-1; TRBD1 is a possible D gene (5 bases). Germline V gene lookup returns CDR1 MNHNS and CDR2 SASEGT. Trimming shortened V by 4 bases and J by 5 bases, and 11 bases separated the two germline ends. CDR3 length: 13 residues. Here the CDR3 reads CASSGQRGTEAFF. CDR3 DNA: TGTGCCAGCAGTGGGCAAAGGGGTACTGAAGCTTTCTTT.

V is TRBV18 and J is TRBJ2-3; the D call may be TRBD1 or TRBD2 (6 bases each). Germline V gives CDR1 KGHSH, CDR2 LQKENI. V was shortened by 1 base and J by 3 bases, with 11 bases between the two germline ends. CDR3 size: 15 residues. CDR3 in amino acids: CASSPLGGPTDTQYF. As DNA, the CDR3 is TGTGCCAGCTCACCACTTGGGGGGCCTACAGATACGCAGTATTTT. Variable domain in full (rest from reference TRBV18 and TRBJ2-3): NAGVMQNPRHLVRRRGQEARLRCSPMKGHSHVYWYRQLPEEGLKFMVYLQKENIIDESGMPKERFSAEFPKEGPSILRIQQVVRGDSAAYFCASSPLGGPTDTQYFGPGTRLTVL.

This clone was seen once. V and J are TRBV10-3 and TRBJ1-1; possible D gene TRBD1, 5 bases. The germline V gene has CDR1 ENHRY and CDR2 SYGVKD. This CDR3 is 17 amino acids long. The CDR3 is CATKDSAGRLRDTEAFF. DNA for the CDR3: TGTGCGACTAAGGATTCAGCGGGAAGACTCAGGGACACTGAAGCTTTCTTT.

This rearrangement joins TRBV5-6 to TRBJ2-2; no reliable D call. CDR1 and CDR2 (germline): SGHDT, YYEEEE. The V end was cut by 2 bases, the J end by 0 bases, with 11 bases between. The CDR3 is made up of 16 amino acids. The CDR3 DNA reads as TGTGCCAGCAGCTTTAGTCCTCAAACGAACACCGGGGAGCTGTTTTTT. Amino acids: CASSFSPQTNTGELFF.